A selection of T cell receptor beta chains follows, all from one sample in a study of blood T cell repertoires in COVID-19. The method was immunoSEQ multiplex PCR; TCRdb's version includes in-frame clones alone and lacks a portion of them. The profile shows tens of thousands of clones, approximately 83% of them singletons. The sequencing sample was made of peripheral blood. The receptors were gathered from an elderly man with active or convalescent COVID-19. The CDR3 runs from the conserved cysteine through the conserved F or W. Each record gives: clone size, D gene, J gene, V gene, CDR3 DNA, CDR3 protein. D genes are given only for firm matches. For some rows the clone size is stated as once, few or many, or as a class when expanded; others skip it.

once,TRBD1,TRBJ2-1,TRBV6-2/TRBV6-3,TGTGCCAGCAGTTCGGACAGGGTAATTTCGAATGAGCAGTTCTTC,CASSSDRVISNEQFF
NA,NA,TRBJ1-6,TRBV6-5,TGTGCCAGCAGGCTCCAGGCAGCCGGCGATTCACCCCTCCACTTT,CASRLQAAGDSPLHF
NA,TRBD2,TRBJ2-5,TRBV10-1,TGCGCCAGCAGTCTGGGACGGGGGGGCGGCCAAGAGACCCAGTACTTC,CASSLGRGGGQETQYF
NA,NA,TRBJ2-5,TRBV27,TGTGCCAGCAGTTTATGGGCAGGGATAGAGACCCAGTACTTC,CASSLWAGIETQYF
few,NA,TRBJ1-1,TRBV19,TGTGCCAGTAGACCTCGGGGGAGAGACACTGAAGCTTTCTTT,CASRPRGRDTEAFF
NA,NA,TRBJ2-5,TRBV7-2,TGTGCCAGCAGCTTTCGGGGAGAGACCCAGTACTTC,CASSFRGETQYF
NA,TRBD2,TRBJ2-1,TRBV10-1,TGCGCCAGCAGTGACAGCGGGAGGGGTGAGCAGTTCTTC,CASSDSGRGEQFF
NA,NA,TRBJ2-3,TRBV28,TGTGCCAGCAGGCACCTAGGTAGCACAGATACGCAGTATTTT,CASRHLGSTDTQYF
few,NA,TRBJ1-5,TRBV7-2,TGTGCCAGCAGCTTATTGGCCAGCAATCAGCCCCAGCATTTT,CASSLLASNQPQHF
NA,NA,TRBJ2-7,TRBV3-1/TRBV3-2,TGTGCCAGCAGCAAGAGCTCAGGTCTTGCGGGCGAGCAGTACTTC,CASSKSSGLAGEQYF
few,NA,TRBJ2-1,TRBV2,TGTGCCTCCGAGGGGGAGGGGTTGAATGAGCAGTTCTTC,CASEGEGLNEQFF
NA,TRBD2,TRBJ2-5,TRBV28,TGTGCCAGCAGTAATCGACTAGCGAAGTACTTC,CASSNRLAKYF
NA,NA,TRBJ2-1,TRBV24-1,TGTGCCACCAGGTGGACTGGACTATTCGACTATCCTGACAATGAGCAGTTCTTC,CATRWTGLFDYPDNEQFF
NA,TRBD2,TRBJ2-7,TRBV30,TGTGCCTGGAGTCGGAGCGGGGCCTACGAGCAGTACTTC,CAWSRSGAYEQYF
few,NA,TRBJ1-6,TRBV6-4,TGTGCCAGCAGTGACTGGAGCAGCCGCAATTCACCCCTCCACTTT,CASSDWSSRNSPLHF
NA,TRBD1,TRBJ1-2,TRBV6-5,TGTGCCAGCACCTCTACAGGGGACTATGGCTACACCTTC,CASTSTGDYGYTF
NA,TRBD1,TRBJ1-2,TRBV30,TGTGCCTGGGGCGACAGGGCTAACTATGGCTACACCTTC,CAWGDRANYGYTF
NA,NA,TRBJ1-6,TRBV27,TGTGCCAGCAGGCCCCAGAGGACCCTCCACTTT,CASRPQRTLHF
NA,TRBD1,TRBJ1-1,TRBV5-1,TGCGCCAGCAGCTTACAGGGGGCCTACACTGAAGCTTTCTTT,CASSLQGAYTEAFF
NA,NA,TRBJ1-6,TRBV7-9,TGTGCCAGCAGCAAACAGGGAACGTCCTATAATTCACCCCTCCACTTT,CASSKQGTSYNSPLHF
NA,NA,TRBJ1-3,TRBV11-2,TGTGCCAGCAGCTTAGCCGGCTCTGGAAACACCATATATTTT,CASSLAGSGNTIYF
NA,NA,TRBJ1-6,TRBV14,TGTGCCAGCAGCGGAACCGGGACACCGAATTCACCCCTCCACTTT,CASSGTGTPNSPLHF
NA,NA,TRBJ2-7,TRBV28,TGTGCCAGCAGTTCCCCGGGCCGCAAGGGGCTATACGAGCAGTACTTC,CASSSPGRKGLYEQYF
NA,TRBD1,TRBJ1-6,TRBV3-1/TRBV3-2,TGTGCCAGCAGCCAGAGACAGGGTATCGATTCACCCCTCCACTTT,CASSQRQGIDSPLHF
NA,TRBD2,TRBJ2-7,TRBV18,TGTGCCAGCTCACTTGGACTAGCGGGCCCCTACGAGCAGTACTTC,CASSLGLAGPYEQYF
once,NA,TRBJ2-1,TRBV19,TGTGCCAGTAATGGGGGAGGCCTTGTTAATGAGCAGTTCTTC,CASNGGGLVNEQFF
NA,TRBD1,TRBJ2-7,TRBV28,TGTGCCAGCAGTCCCACCCGGGACAGGGGTCACCAGTACTTC,CASSPTRDRGHQYF
NA,TRBD1,TRBJ2-2,TRBV24-1,TGTGCCACCAGTGACCTGCCGGGACAGGGGAACACCGGGGAGCTGTTTTTT,CATSDLPGQGNTGELFF
NA,NA,TRBJ2-5,TRBV7-9,TGTGCCAGCAGCCCGGACTGGGAAGAGACCCAGTACTTC,CASSPDWEETQYF
NA,NA,TRBJ2-5,TRBV5-4,TGTGCCAGCAGCTTGGGACAACTTAGTCAGACCCAGTACTTC,CASSLGQLSQTQYF
NA,NA,TRBJ1-2,TRBV18,TGTGCCAGCTCACCACCGGGCCGATGGTATGGCTACACCTTC,CASSPPGRWYGYTF
NA,NA,TRBJ2-7,TRBV3-1/TRBV3-2,TGTGCCAGCAGCCAAGCGGGGGATCACTACGAGCAGTACTTC,CASSQAGDHYEQYF
few,TRBD1,TRBJ2-7,TRBV6-2/TRBV6-3,TGTGCCAGCAGCCTCGGGACAGGGTTCTTCGAGCAGTACTTC,CASSLGTGFFEQYF
NA,NA,TRBJ2-7,TRBV11-2,TGTGCCAGCAGTCCAGCCTACGAGCAGTACTTC,CASSPAYEQYF
NA,NA,TRBJ1-2,TRBV6-2/TRBV6-3,TGTGCCAGCAGTTTAACAGGAAAAAACTATGGCTACACCTTC,CASSLTGKNYGYTF
few,TRBD2,TRBJ2-1,TRBV18,TGTGCCAGCTCACCACCGGTCGGGAGGGCGTACAATGAGCAGTTCTTC,CASSPPVGRAYNEQFF
NA,TRBD2,TRBJ2-7,TRBV30,TGTGCCTGGAGTGGCCCGGGCGGGGGGGCCCACGAGCAGTACTTC,CAWSGPGGGAHEQYF
NA,TRBD2,TRBJ2-2,TRBV28,TGTGCCAGCAGTTTATATGGGACTAGCGGGACTAACACCGGGGAGCTGTTTTTT,CASSLYGTSGTNTGELFF
NA,NA,TRBJ2-3,TRBV10-3,TGTGCCATCAGTGATCAGGGCAGGGGTCCACCAGATACGCAGTATTTT,CAISDQGRGPPDTQYF
once,NA,TRBJ1-6,TRBV5-1,TGCGCCAGCAGCTCCGAGCCCGAGGGATATTCACCCCTCCACTTT,CASSSEPEGYSPLHF
NA,NA,TRBJ1-1,TRBV5-1,TGCGCCAGCAGCTCCGATGGACAGAACACTGAAGCTTTCTTT,CASSSDGQNTEAFF
NA,TRBD2,TRBJ2-7,TRBV10-3,TGTGCCATCAGTGGGACTAGCGGGAGGGGAAACTACGAGCAGTACTTC,CAISGTSGRGNYEQYF